These T cell receptor beta chains were read from a single sample in a study of cytomegalovirus exposure and HLA in healthy donors. Clones were sequenced by immunoSEQ multiplex PCR, and TCRdb holds only the in-frame ones, with some missing. The data hold approximately 190,000 clones, with around four fifths observed a single time. Sequencing was performed on PBMCs. These receptors were obtained from a woman in her forties or fifties in good health and CMV-seropositive. Both conserved end residues are part of each CDR3. Fields, in order: D gene, clone size, V gene, J gene, CDR3 protein, CDR3 DNA. A D gene is named only where the DNA matches it firmly. A row's size may be missing; if present it is once, few, many or a size class.

-	-	TRBV5-4	TRBJ1-3	CASSRAPGNTIYF	TGTGCCAGCAGCAGAGCCCCTGGAAACACCATATATTTT
TRBD2	-	TRBV7-3	TRBJ2-1	CASSKGLAGYNEQFF	TGTGCCAGCAGCAAGGGACTAGCGGGGTACAATGAGCAGTTCTTC
TRBD2	-	TRBV5-5	TRBJ2-5	CASSLSGGDGETQYF	TGTGCCAGCAGCTTGTCCGGGGGGGACGGGGAGACCCAGTACTTC
TRBD1	-	TRBV5-6	TRBJ2-7	CASSLYDRATYEQYF	TGTGCCAGCAGCTTGTATGACAGGGCTACCTACGAGCAGTACTTC
-	-	TRBV19	TRBJ2-2	CASNTGTPNTGELFF	TGTGCCAGCAATACCGGGACTCCGAACACCGGGGAGCTGTTTTTT
TRBD1	-	TRBV4-2	TRBJ1-5	CASSLGTGGIQPQHF	TGTGCCAGCAGCCTCGGAACAGGGGGGATTCAGCCCCAGCATTTT
-	-	TRBV6-6	TRBJ1-1	CASSYGQTNTEAFF	TGTGCCAGCAGTTACGGCCAGACAAACACTGAAGCTTTCTTT
TRBD2	-	TRBV5-1	TRBJ2-3	CASSLSSTSGRDTQYF	TGCGCCAGCAGCTTGAGTAGTACTAGCGGACGAGATACGCAGTATTTT
TRBD2	-	TRBV9	TRBJ2-3	CASSVGTSRSTDTQYF	TGTGCCAGCAGCGTAGGGACTAGCAGGAGCACAGATACGCAGTATTTT
-	-	TRBV15	TRBJ1-2	CATSRGSQGGNYGYTF	TGTGCCACCAGCAGAGGAAGTCAGGGAGGCAACTATGGCTACACCTTC
-	-	TRBV4-1	TRBJ2-4	CASSQLEAKNIQYF	TGCGCCAGCAGCCAGCTAGAAGCCAAAAACATTCAGTACTTC
-	-	TRBV21-1	TRBJ2-3	CASSKGKRGVNSTDTQYF	TGTGCCAGCAGCAAAGGGAAGCGGGGGGTTAATAGCACAGATACGCAGTATTTT
-	-	TRBV4-3	TRBJ2-1	CASSRNILGSSYNEQFF	TGCGCCAGCAGCCGGAATATTCTAGGGAGCTCCTACAATGAGCAGTTCTTC
-	few	TRBV28	TRBJ1-5	CASKQGNQPQHF	TGTGCCAGCAAGCAGGGTAACCAGCCCCAGCATTTT
-	-	TRBV7-2	TRBJ2-7	CASSLGPGADYEQYF	TGTGCCAGCAGCTTAGGCCCAGGGGCCGATTACGAGCAGTACTTC
TRBD1	once	TRBV7-2	TRBJ1-5	CASGSDRDQPQHF	TGTGCCAGCGGATCGGACAGGGATCAGCCCCAGCATTTT
-	once	TRBV7-9	TRBJ1-5	CASSPGGGNNQPQHF	TGTGCCAGCAGCCCCGGGGGAGGGAACAATCAGCCCCAGCATTTT
-	-	TRBV6-1	TRBJ2-2	CASIRRLDGELFF	TGTGCCAGCATACGGAGATTGGACGGGGAGCTGTTTTTT
-	-	TRBV30	TRBJ2-5	CAWKIVGASGEYF	TGTGCCTGGAAGATAGTTGGAGCGTCCGGGGAGTACTTC
TRBD1	-	TRBV7-2	TRBJ1-1	CASSLGGRGLTEAFF	TGTGCCAGCAGCTTGGGGGGCAGGGGGCTTACTGAAGCTTTCTTT
-	few	TRBV28	TRBJ2-1	CASSLTGSGSYNEQFF	TGTGCCAGCAGTTTAACAGGATCAGGGTCCTACAATGAGCAGTTCTTC
TRBD2	-	TRBV9	TRBJ2-1	CASSVETGLAGDEQFF	TGTGCCAGCAGCGTAGAAACGGGACTAGCGGGCGATGAGCAGTTCTTC
TRBD1	-	TRBV7-2	TRBJ1-3	CASSLDRGRGNTIYF	TGTGCCAGCAGCTTAGACAGGGGGCGAGGAAACACCATATATTTT
TRBD1	few	TRBV5-6	TRBJ1-2	CASSVGTVVYGYTF	TGTGCCAGCAGCGTCGGGACAGTCGTCTATGGCTACACCTTC
-	-	TRBV29-1	TRBJ1-1	CSVIDLGGGTEAFF	TGCAGCGTTATCGATCTAGGGGGGGGCACTGAAGCTTTCTTT
TRBD2	-	TRBV2	TRBJ2-4	CASSAPGGGKNIQYF	TGTGCCAGCAGTGCCCCGGGAGGCGGCAAAAACATTCAGTACTTC
TRBD2	-	TRBV9	TRBJ2-5	CASSGSPGGLETQYF	TGTGCCAGCAGCGGTTCTCCGGGGGGGTTGGAGACCCAGTACTTC
TRBD1	-	TRBV10-3	TRBJ1-1	CAISNGQVMNTEAFF	TGTGCCATCAGCAACGGACAGGTAATGAACACTGAAGCTTTCTTT
-	-	TRBV7-9	TRBJ1-4	CSSSLRNEKLFF	TGTTCCAGCAGCCTCCGGAATGAAAAACTGTTTTTT
-	-	TRBV27	TRBJ2-7	CASSQDRLNSYEQYF	TGTGCCAGCAGTCAAGACAGGCTTAACTCCTACGAGCAGTACTTC
TRBD1	few	TRBV13	TRBJ1-1	CASSSLQGDTEAFF	TGTGCCAGCAGCTCCCTACAGGGGGACACTGAAGCTTTCTTT
TRBD1	-	TRBV15	TRBJ2-7	CATSGGQWDYEQYF	TGTGCCACCAGCGGGGGACAGTGGGATTACGAGCAGTACTTC
TRBD2	-	TRBV11-2	TRBJ2-5	CASSFFPPGLARETQYF	TGTGCCAGCAGCTTTTTCCCCCCGGGACTAGCGCGGGAGACCCAGTACTTC
-	-	TRBV18	TRBJ1-3	CASSQLKDSAGNTIYF	TGTGCCAGCTCACAACTTAAGGACAGCGCTGGAAACACCATATATTTT
TRBD2	-	TRBV6-1	TRBJ2-1	CASTAGTSSYNEQFF	TGTGCCAGCACCGCCGGGACTAGCTCCTACAATGAGCAGTTCTTC